The rows below give T cell receptor beta chains drawn from one sample of a study of shared clonotypes between healthy human individuals. Using immunoSEQ multiplex PCR, the repertoire was profiled, and TCRdb retains in-frame clones only, with some absent. The table has fewer than 600,000 clones, about four fifths seen once. Sequencing used PBMCs. These receptors were taken from a woman between 40 and 55 years old in good health. Some clones in this sample may be carry-over from other donors' samples. The CDR3 runs from the conserved cysteine through the conserved F or W. A D gene is named only where the DNA matches it firmly. Size is stated for part of the rows, as once, few or many counts, or as a class when the clone is expanded.

v_call,clone_size,d_call,j_call,cdr3_nt,cdr3_aa
TRBV25-1,-,TRBD1,TRBJ2-1,TGTGCCAGCAGTGAACCCCGACAGGGTGAGAACAATGAGCAGTTCTTC,CASSEPRQGENNEQFF
TRBV7-2,-,TRBD2,TRBJ2-7,TGTGCCAGCAGCTTAGAATGGGCTAGCGGGAGTGGGGTGACGCGCGAGCAGTACTTC,CASSLEWASGSGVTREQYF
TRBV28,-,TRBD1,TRBJ1-3,TGTGCCAGCAGTTCCCATGGACAGGGGTCAGGAAACACCATATATTTT,CASSSHGQGSGNTIYF
TRBV5-5,-,TRBD1,TRBJ1-2,TGTGCCAGCAGCACCGGGACAGGGACGGCCAGCGGAGGCTACACCTTC,CASSTGTGTASGGYTF
TRBV30,-,TRBD2,TRBJ2-3,TGTGCCTGGAGGGGATGGGACTATCGGGCTCCAGATACGCAGTATTTT,CAWRGWDYRAPDTQYF
TRBV6-5,-,-,TRBJ1-2,TGTGCCAGCAGAGTAACTCCTTATAACTATGGCTACACCTTC,CASRVTPYNYGYTF
TRBV2,-,-,TRBJ2-7,TGTGCCAGCAACCCAGGGAACGGCCCCTACGAGCAGTACTTC,CASNPGNGPYEQYF
TRBV9,few,TRBD2,TRBJ2-2,TGTGCCAGCAGCGCATGGACTAGCGGGAGTGGCGGGGAGCTGTTTTTT,CASSAWTSGSGGELFF
TRBV7-9,-,TRBD1,TRBJ1-1,TGTGCCAGCAGCTTTGGGACAGGGTACACTGAAGCTTTCTTT,CASSFGTGYTEAFF
TRBV20-1,-,TRBD2,TRBJ2-7,TGCAGTGCAACTAGCGGGAACGAGCAGTACTTC,CSATSGNEQYF
TRBV2,few,-,TRBJ2-2,TGTGCCAGCAGTGGGGGGGACGCCGGGGAGCTGTTTTTT,CASSGGDAGELFF
TRBV6-4,-,-,TRBJ2-3,TGTGCCAGCAGTGGGTTTAGCGGAAGTCCACCAGATACGCAGTATTTT,CASSGFSGSPPDTQYF
TRBV9,-,-,TRBJ1-2,TGTGCCAGCAGCGTAGGGGGCGCTGGGGCCAACTATGGCTACACCTTC,CASSVGGAGANYGYTF
TRBV4-3,-,-,TRBJ2-1,TGCGCCAGCAGCCAAGCACCTAGACCGTCTCTTGGACAAGTGTTCTTC,CASSQAPRPSLGQVFF
TRBV19,-,TRBD1,TRBJ2-7,TGTGCCAGTAGCCGACAGGGGGCCTACGAGCAGTACTTC,CASSRQGAYEQYF
TRBV5-3,-,TRBD1,TRBJ1-4,TGTGCCAGAAGCTTGGGCGCTTGGGACAGGGGAGATGAAAAACTGTTTTTT,CARSLGAWDRGDEKLFF
TRBV7-9,-,-,TRBJ1-5,TGTGCCAGCAGCTTAGCGCCCAATCAGCCCCAGCATTTT,CASSLAPNQPQHF
TRBV19,many,TRBD2,TRBJ2-2,TGTGCCAGTAGGGAGGGCGGGAGCTCCGGGGAGCTGTTTTTT,CASREGGSSGELFF
TRBV7-9,-,-,TRBJ2-3,TGTGCCAGCAGCTTAGAGCGTACAGCAAGCACAGATACGCAGTATTTT,CASSLERTASTDTQYF
TRBV6-5,-,TRBD2,TRBJ2-3,TGTGCCAGCAGTTCCGGGACTAGCGGGAGGGCAGATACGCAGTATTTT,CASSSGTSGRADTQYF
TRBV27,-,TRBD1,TRBJ2-7,TGTGCCAGCAGTACGACAGGGTCCCACGAGCAGTACTTC,CASSTTGSHEQYF
TRBV6-5,-,TRBD1,TRBJ1-2,TGTGCCAGCAGTCTGAGACAGGGCAACTATGGCTACACCTTC,CASSLRQGNYGYTF
TRBV18,-,-,TRBJ1-2,TGTGCCAGCTCACTCACAGGACAGAACGCTAACTATGGCTACACCTTC,CASSLTGQNANYGYTF
TRBV15,-,TRBD1,TRBJ2-6,TGTGCCACCAGCAGGTCCGAACAGGGGATCTCTGGGGCCAACGTCCTGACTTTC,CATSRSEQGISGANVLTF
TRBV5-1,-,-,TRBJ2-1,TGCGCCAGCAGCAATTCCCCTCCAGCGCCCTTCTACAATGAGCAGTTCTTC,CASSNSPPAPFYNEQFF
TRBV11-1,-,-,TRBJ2-2,TGTGCCAGCAGCTTACTACGCGGTGTCACCGGGGAGCTGTTTTTT,CASSLLRGVTGELFF
TRBV10-3,few,-,TRBJ1-2,TGTGCCATCAGTGGAGTTGGGTGGGATGGCTACACCTTC,CAISGVGWDGYTF
TRBV7-6,-,TRBD1,TRBJ2-1,TGTGCCAGCAGCGCGCGGACAGGTATCTCCTACAATGAGCAGTTCTTC,CASSARTGISYNEQFF
TRBV6-5,few,-,TRBJ2-7,TGTGCCAGCAGGGTATCGACTGCGACCTACGAGCAGTACTTC,CASRVSTATYEQYF
TRBV4-2,-,TRBD2,TRBJ2-7,TGTGCCAGCAGCCGACTAGCGGGTGCCTACGAGCAGTACTTC,CASSRLAGAYEQYF
TRBV5-1,-,TRBD2,TRBJ2-1,TGCGCCAGCAGCTCCATAGCGGGAGAATCCTACAATGAGCAGTTCTTC,CASSSIAGESYNEQFF
TRBV6-5,-,-,TRBJ2-3,TGTGCCAGCAGGCCACAGAGTAGCACAGATACGCAGTATTTT,CASRPQSSTDTQYF
TRBV11-2,-,TRBD1,TRBJ2-7,TGTGCCAGCAGCCGGACGGACAGGGACTACGAGCAGTACTTC,CASSRTDRDYEQYF
TRBV7-9,many,-,TRBJ2-6,TGTGCCAGCAGCTTAGTGCTCTCTGGGGCCAACGTCCTGACTTTC,CASSLVLSGANVLTF
TRBV5-1,few,-,TRBJ2-1,TGCGCCAGCAGCTTGGCGCGGGACCTTTACAATGAGCAGTTCTTC,CASSLARDLYNEQFF
TRBV19,-,-,TRBJ2-1,TGTGCCAGTAGTATGCAGGGGGGCTCCTACAATGAGCAGTTCTTC,CASSMQGGSYNEQFF
TRBV7-2,-,-,TRBJ1-3,TGTGCCAGCAGCTTAACCTTGGCAGGAGCAGGAAACACCATATATTTT,CASSLTLAGAGNTIYF
TRBV27,-,-,TRBJ1-5,TGTGCCAGCAGTTTATTAGGGGGCAATCAGCCCCAGCATTTT,CASSLLGGNQPQHF
TRBV7-9,-,-,TRBJ2-2,TGTGCCAGCAGCTTAGAAGCGGCTAGTGGCACCGGGGAGCTGTTTTTT,CASSLEAASGTGELFF
TRBV6-4,-,TRBD2,TRBJ2-3,TGTGCCAGCAGTGACCTTGGGACTAGCGGGCGCACAGATACGCAGTATTTT,CASSDLGTSGRTDTQYF
TRBV19,-,TRBD2,TRBJ2-7,TGTGCCAGTAGTCCACTAGCGGCCTCCTACGAGCAGTACTTC,CASSPLAASYEQYF
TRBV7-3,once,TRBD2,TRBJ2-1,TGTGCCAGCAGCCCCAGTAGCGGGAGTTTTCATGAGCAGTTCTTC,CASSPSSGSFHEQFF
TRBV27,-,-,TRBJ2-4,TGTGCCAGCAGGCAGGGGACACATTCCAAAAACATTCAGTACTTC,CASRQGTHSKNIQYF
TRBV9,-,-,TRBJ2-7,TGTGCCAGCAGCGTAGGGCCGGGGGACGACTACGAGCAGTACTTC,CASSVGPGDDYEQYF
TRBV6-1,-,-,TRBJ2-7,TGTGCCAGCAGTGTTTCATCTGAGTTGGACGAGCAGTACTTC,CASSVSSELDEQYF
TRBV28,once,TRBD1,TRBJ1-1,TGTGCCAGCAGTTTACTCGGCACAGGGGGCTTGAACACTGAAGCTTTCTTT,CASSLLGTGGLNTEAFF
TRBV27,-,TRBD1,TRBJ1-3,TGTGCCAGCAGTTTATACAGGGGAGGCGGAAACACCATATATTTT,CASSLYRGGGNTIYF
TRBV23-1,-,-,TRBJ1-5,TGCGCCAGCAGTCGCCGGGGAACTCAGCCCCAGCATTTT,CASSRRGTQPQHF
TRBV5-5,-,TRBD1,TRBJ2-5,TGTGCCAGCAGCCGGCGCGGGGGGACAGGGGACCAAGAGACCCAGTACTTC,CASSRRGGTGDQETQYF
TRBV6-1,-,TRBD1,TRBJ1-5,TGTGCCAGCAGTCTGGACAGGGTCTCGTATCAGCCCCAGCATTTT,CASSLDRVSYQPQHF
TRBV7-8,few,TRBD1,TRBJ1-3,TGTGCCAGCAGCATCCGGGACAGGGATTTTTCCGGAAACACCATATATTTT,CASSIRDRDFSGNTIYF